Below are 20 T cell receptor beta chains sequenced from a single sample in a study of CD8+CD57+ T cells in acquired aplastic anemia. Selection for sequencing was limited to patients who had shown CD8+CD57+ cell expansion by flow cytometry. Template material for TCR beta VDJ and CDR3 profiling consisted of genomic DNA. TCRdb processed the reads anew with MiXCR; each CDR3 protein has one entry. The sample holds 150,000 to 200,000 distinct CDR3 sequences, roughly 48% seen once. The source material was sorted CD4+, CD8+, or CD8+CD57+ T cells (not recorded which) from PBMCs. These TCRs come from a human donor with aplastic anemia.

J is TRBJ2-1 and V is TRBV2; 10 nucleotides match TRBD1. The ends lost 8 bases at V and 7 bases at J; junction bases unmatched: 8. This CDR3 has 14 residues. Looked up from germline, CDR1 is SNHLY and CDR2 is FYNNEI. The CDR3 loop is CASLFRTGGNEQFF. The CDR3 DNA sequence: TGTGCCAGCTTGTTCCGGACAGGGGGGAATGAGCAGTTCTTC.

The sample holds many counts of this clonotype. The CDR3 spells CSARDRGFRSPLHF. The CDR3 DNA is TGCAGTGCTAGAGATAGGGGGTTTAGGTCACCCCTCCACTTT. This chain links TRBV20-1 with TRBJ1-6; maybe TRBD1 (6 bases). V shed 0 bases and J shed 10 bases, with 13 bases lying between them. Germline CDR1 reads DFQATT; CDR2 reads SNEGSKA (reference sequence). This CDR3 spans 14 amino acids.

In this sample, this clonotype turned up many times. The chain is built from TRBV29-1 and TRBJ2-7; 7 bases fit TRBD1. V shed 0 bases, J shed 0 bases, and the junction held 8 bases outside the gene matches. The CDR3 runs to 16 residues. Germline CDR1 and CDR2: SQVTM and ANQGSEA. The DNA of the CDR3 is TGCAGCGTTGAAGATGAAGGGGGCCGGAGCTCCTACGAGCAGTACTTC. Translation gives CSVEDEGGRSSYEQYF.

The CDR3 region has the DNA TGTGCCAGTAGTATAGGGGCCGGGCCCTCCTACGAGCAGTACTTC. Its protein product is CASSIGAGPSYEQYF. This chain links TRBV19 with TRBJ2-7; D is unresolved. Looked up from germline, CDR1 is LNHDA and CDR2 is SQIVND (reference sequence). The CDR3 covers 15 residues. V lost 1 base, J lost 0 bases, and 10 bases lay in between.

This clonotype came up once. The V call is TRBV29-1, the J call TRBJ1-5; TRBD1 matches 7 bases. Germline CDR1 and CDR2: SQVTM and ANQGSEA. Losses at the gene ends were 4 bases for V and 4 bases for J; bases not matched to a gene: 10. The CDR3 length is 15 residues. The DNA for the CDR3 is TGCAGCGTTGGTAACCGGGACAGTAAGAATCAGCCCCAGCATTTT. It is translated as CSVGNRDSKNQPQHF.

This chain connects TRBV7-8 to TRBJ1-2; no reliable D call. The CDR3 covers 13 residues. V lost 7 bases, J lost 6 bases, and 15 bases lay in between. In germline, CDR1 is SGHVS, CDR2 FQNEAQ. The CDR3, as DNA: TGTGCCAGCAAAGACGCTCTCACACATGGCTACACCTTC. Translating gives CASKDALTHGYTF.

V usage is TRBV25-1 and J usage is TRBJ1-1, with D tentatively TRBD1 (5 bases). The CDR3 runs to 13 residues. Germline V gives CDR1 MGHDK, CDR2 SYGVNS. The V end lost 3 bases, the J end lost 6 bases, and 11 bases lay between the germline ends. In DNA form, the CDR3 reads TGTGCCAGCAGTGACGCCGGACACCCTGAAGCTTTCTTT. Encoded protein: CASSDAGHPEAFF. The full variable domain, in which reference TRBV25-1 and TRBJ1-1 provide the parts outside the CDR3, is EADIYQTPRYLVIGTGKKITLECSQTMGHDKMYWYQQDPGMELHLIHYSYGVNSTEKGDLSSESTVSRIRTEHFPLTLESARPSHTSQYLCASSDAGHPEAFFGQGTRLTVV.

This clonotype was seen repeatedly, ten times or more. The DNA of the CDR3 is TGTGCCAGCAGCTTGGCAGGAGGGGTCAGCAATCAGCCCCAGCATTTT. This encodes CASSLAGGVSNQPQHF. The genes are TRBV7-2 and TRBJ1-5, with a tentative D call TRBD1 (5 bases). This CDR3 region has 16 residues. Per germline, CDR1 SGHTA and CDR2 FQGNSA. The V end was cut by 3 bases, the J end by 1 base, with 13 bases between.

The chain links TRBV24-1 to TRBJ2-2; D may be TRBD1 (6 bases). Trimming removed 4 bases from V and 5 bases from J, with 13 bases in between. The CDR3 contains 15 residues. Germline V gene lookup returns CDR1 KGHDR and CDR2 SFDVKD. CDR3 DNA sequence: TGTGCCACCAGTGACACCTACAGGGTGACCGGGGAGCTGTTTTTT. Translation gives CATSDTYRVTGELFF.

This clonotype has more than one count but fewer than ten. The V call is TRBV29-1, the J call TRBJ2-5; 7 bases fit TRBD1. The CDR3 length is 14 residues. J lost 2 bases, V lost 4 bases, and 7 bases had no gene match. Germline CDR1 reads SQVTM; CDR2 reads ANQGSEA. For the CDR3, the DNA is TGCAGCGTTGCGGGGACAGATCATCAAGAGACCCAGTACTTC. Its protein is CSVAGTDHQETQYF.

For this clonotype: One end of the junction is discordant with germline, which a read error may explain. The chain carries TRBV11-2 and TRBJ2-7; 7 bases are shared with TRBD1. The CDR3 is 16 amino acids. Germline V lookup: CDR1 SGHAT, CDR2 FQNNGV. CDR3 DNA sequence: TGCGCCAGCAGCTTGGGATTGGACAGGATCGGGTACGAGCAGTACTTC. Residues: CASSLGLDRIGYEQYF.

The table lists this clonotype with many counts. V usage is TRBV7-8 and J usage is TRBJ1-1; D not certain. Germline CDR1 is SGHVS and CDR2 is FQNEAQ. Trimming stripped 1 base from V and 8 bases from J, with 11 bases between. CDR3 length: 13 amino acids. CDR3 in amino acids: CASSLEPGWEAFF. The CDR3, as DNA: TGTGCCAGCAGCTTAGAACCGGGCTGGGAAGCTTTCTTT.

At least ten counts were recorded for this clonotype. V gene TRBV14 combines with J gene TRBJ2-6; possibly TRBD1 or TRBD2 for D (7 bases each). Germline CDR1 and CDR2: SGHDN and FVKESK. Trimming removed 3 bases at V and 4 bases at J, with 13 bases between. The CDR3 loop spans 16 amino acids. The CDR3 protein is CASSHWQGGGANVLTF. In nucleotides, the CDR3 is TGTGCCAGCAGCCATTGGCAGGGGGGGGGGGCCAACGTCCTGACTTTC.

In regard to this clonotype: One junction end does not reproduce the germline sequence, and a read error may be involved. The CDR3 here is CASSYAKTAEQFF. The CDR3 DNA reads as TGTGCCAGCAGTTACGCAAAGACAGCCGAGCAGTTCTTC. The genes are TRBV10-3 and TRBJ2-1, with D maybe TRBD1 (5 bases). This CDR3 is built from 13 residues. Germline V gives CDR1 ENHRY, CDR2 SYGVKD.

Only a few counts were recorded for this clonotype. This may arise from a read error, as a much more abundant clone is one base away. The chain combines TRBV11-2 with TRBJ2-2; D ambiguous. Between the trimmed V and J ends, which lost 0 bases and 8 bases, there was a span of 10 bases. Germline CDR1 is SGHAT and CDR2 is FQNNGV. The CDR3 runs to 14 residues. The CDR3 is CASSLDGTSGELFF. The CDR3 nucleotides read TGTGCCAGCAGCTTAGATGGTACCTCAGGGGAGCTGTTTTTT. Based on the CDR3 plus reference TRBV11-2 and TRBJ2-2, the full variable domain is EAGVAQSPRYKIIEKRQSVAFWCNPISGHATLYWYQQILGQGPKLLIQFQNNGVVDDSQLPKDRFSAERLKGVDSTLKIQPAKLEDSAVYLCASSLDGTSGELFFGEGSRLTVL.

The table lists this clonotype with a count of one. V and J are TRBV12-3 or TRBV12-4 and TRBJ2-7; 7 bases match TRBD2. Trimming at V came to 3 bases and at J to 2 bases, leaving 7 bases not matched to a gene. The CDR3 is made up of 15 amino acids. CDR3 coding DNA: TGTGCCAGCAGTTTGGGAGGGGCGGTTCCCTACGAGCAGTACTTC. Translating gives CASSLGGAVPYEQYF.

Concerning this clonotype itself: The conserved phenylalanine or tryptophan is not found at the CDR3 terminus, so this likely reflects a read error. The genes are TRBV5-1 and TRBJ2-7, with 8 bases matching TRBD2. The CDR3 has 13 amino acids. J lost 4 bases, V lost 2 bases, and 2 bases had no gene match. The germline V gene encodes CDR1 SGHRS and CDR2 YFSETQ. CDR3 loop: CASSLVAGYEQYL. CDR3 nucleotide sequence: TGCGCCAGCAGCTTAGTAGCGGGGTACGAGCAGTACCTC.

This clonotype was detected ten times or more. The chain recombines TRBV20-1 with TRBJ2-3, with TRBD2 identical over 10 bases. The CDR3 totals 16 residues. The ends lost 7 bases at V and 2 bases at J; junction bases unmatched: 12. Per the germline V gene, CDR1 is DFQATT and CDR2 is SNEGSKA (reference sequence). The CDR3 DNA is TGCAGTGTCGGACACCCTAGCGGGGGTTACACAGATACGCAGTATTTT. Protein: CSVGHPSGGYTDTQYF.

This clonotype was picked up a small number of times. At one of its ends the junction is not consistent with the germline gene, which may arise from a read error. The genes are TRBV4-2 and TRBJ2-1, with a tentative D call TRBD1 (6 bases). The germline gives CDR1 LGHNA, CDR2 YNFKEQ. This CDR3 is 15 amino acids long. CDR3 DNA: TGTGCCAGCAGACCGGACCACAGGGACCTCAATGAGCAGCTCTTC. Translation: CASRPDHRDLNEQLF.

The CDR3 region has the DNA TGTGCCAGCAGCCTCAGGGCCGACTATGGCTACACCTTC. Encoded protein: CASSLRADYGYTF. The genes are TRBV7-8 and TRBJ1-2, with D maybe TRBD1 (5 bases). This CDR3 comprises 13 residues. Trimming pared 5 bases from V and 3 bases from J, leaving 10 bases between. The germline V gene has CDR1 SGHVS and CDR2 FQNEAQ.